This T cell receptor (beta chain) came from a study of T-cell memory formation after mild COVID-19. Findings and limits, study-wide: Mainly in CM and EM were contracting CD4+ clones; CD8+ were in EMRA. Memory sampled before infection contained some responding clones, suggesting cross-reactive memory joined. While clones contracting from day 15 to 85 were balanced between CD4 and CD8, later expanders leaned CD4+.

This clonotype was counted a few times. Its matching antigen is unknown. TCRalpha and TCRbeta libraries used 5'RACE with constant-segment primers and UMIs. TCRdb redid the calling of the 5' RACE reads with MiXCR, one entry per CDR3 protein. Of about 90,000 distinct CDR3 sequences in the sample, over 13% were seen once. The CDR3 consists of 18 residues. V gave up 3 bases and J gave up 2 bases; unmatched junction bases: 13. Per germline, CDR1 SGHAT and CDR2 FQNNGV. The TCR was taken from a man in his late teens or twenties who had mild COVID-19 (a few samples of this study predate the infection). Cell type and time point are not known. J is TRBJ2-3 and V is TRBV11-2; TRBD2 aligns across 8 bases. The sequenced sample consisted of PBMCs or a T cell subset sorted from them (not recorded which). CDR3 loop: CASSLRGKAGDHTDTQYF. The CDR3 coding sequence is TGTGCCAGCAGCTTGAGGGGAAAAGCGGGGGACCACACAGATACGCAGTATTTT.